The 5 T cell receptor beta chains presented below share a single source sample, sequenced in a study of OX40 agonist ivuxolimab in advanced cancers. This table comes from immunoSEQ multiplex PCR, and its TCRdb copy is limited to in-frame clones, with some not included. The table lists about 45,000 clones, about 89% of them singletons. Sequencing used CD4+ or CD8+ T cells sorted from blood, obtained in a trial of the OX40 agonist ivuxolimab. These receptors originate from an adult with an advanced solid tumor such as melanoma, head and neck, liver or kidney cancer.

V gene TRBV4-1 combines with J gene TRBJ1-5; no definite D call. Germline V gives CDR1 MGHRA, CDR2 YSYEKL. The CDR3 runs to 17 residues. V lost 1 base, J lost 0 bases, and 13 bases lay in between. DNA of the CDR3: TGCGCCAGCAGCCAAGGTGATCTGTCGGTTAGCAATCAGCCCCAGCATTTT. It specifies CASSQGDLSVSNQPQHF.

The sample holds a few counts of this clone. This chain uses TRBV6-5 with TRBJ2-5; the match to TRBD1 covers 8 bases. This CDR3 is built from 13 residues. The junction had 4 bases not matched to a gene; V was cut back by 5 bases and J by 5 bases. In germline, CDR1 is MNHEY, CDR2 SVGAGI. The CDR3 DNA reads TGTGCCAGCAGTCCAGGGGGCCGGGAGACCCAGTACTTC. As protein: CASSPGGRETQYF.

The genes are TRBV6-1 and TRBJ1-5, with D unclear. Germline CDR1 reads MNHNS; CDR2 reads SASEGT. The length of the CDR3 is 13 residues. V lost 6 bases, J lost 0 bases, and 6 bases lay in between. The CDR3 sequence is CASSYLSNQPQHF. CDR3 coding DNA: TGTGCCAGCAGCTACCTTAGCAATCAGCCCCAGCATTTT.

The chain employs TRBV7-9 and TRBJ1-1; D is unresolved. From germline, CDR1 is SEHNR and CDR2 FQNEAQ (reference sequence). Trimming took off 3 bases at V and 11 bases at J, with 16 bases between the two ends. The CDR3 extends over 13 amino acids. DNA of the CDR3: TGTGCCAGCAGCTTTTTCCTCCTCCAATCGGCTTTCTTT. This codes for CASSFFLLQSAFF.

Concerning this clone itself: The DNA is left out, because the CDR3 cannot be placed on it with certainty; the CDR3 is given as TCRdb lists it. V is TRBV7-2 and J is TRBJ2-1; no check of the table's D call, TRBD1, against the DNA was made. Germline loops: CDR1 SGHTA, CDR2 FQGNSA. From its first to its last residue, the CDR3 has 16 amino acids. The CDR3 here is CASSFLWGRINNEQFF.